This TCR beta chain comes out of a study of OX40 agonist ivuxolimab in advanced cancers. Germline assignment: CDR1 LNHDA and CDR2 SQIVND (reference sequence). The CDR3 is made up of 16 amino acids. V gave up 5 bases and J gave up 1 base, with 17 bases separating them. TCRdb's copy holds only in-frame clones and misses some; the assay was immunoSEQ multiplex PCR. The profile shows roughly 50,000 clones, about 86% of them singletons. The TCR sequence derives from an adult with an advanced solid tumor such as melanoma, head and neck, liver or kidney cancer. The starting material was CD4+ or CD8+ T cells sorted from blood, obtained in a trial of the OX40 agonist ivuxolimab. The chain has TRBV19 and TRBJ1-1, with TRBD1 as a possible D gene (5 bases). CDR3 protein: CASSRGGWRENTEAFF. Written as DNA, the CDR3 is TGTGCCAGTAGTCGGGGGGGTTGGAGGGAGAACACTGAAGCTTTCTTT.